The present T cell receptor (beta chain) was sequenced within a study of T-cell reconstitution after alpha-beta-depleted transplantation in children. Study-wide results and limits: As was reported, about two months after transplant, alpha-beta T cells came from several hundred expanded graft clones. Recipient T cells and thymic progenitors that survived gave rise to the high TCRbeta diversity observed at day 60 in some patients. Hyperexpanded clones declined; after one year, newly produced T cells mostly supplied diversity.

Of note for this clonotype: Its specificity is not known.

Unique molecular identifiers were incorporated into the prepared TCRbeta library. TCRdb used MiXCR to reprocess the PCR reads, holding one entry per CDR3 protein. The sample consists of around 580,000 distinct CDR3 sequences, over 20% of them appearing once. The sequences come from PBMCs, collected before TCRalphabeta/CD19-depleted stem cell transplant. The sequence came from a boy in the first two years of life with Wiskott-Aldrich syndrome, due to receive a stem cell transplant.

Here the CDR3 reads CSVEGTSSSYNEQFF. The CDR3 nucleotides are TGCAGCGTTGAGGGAACGTCGAGCTCCTACAATGAGCAGTTCTTC. This chain uses TRBV29-1 with TRBJ2-1; D unclear. V was pared by 3 bases and J by 0 bases, with 12 bases between. The germline CDR1 and CDR2 sequences are SQVTM and ANQGSEA. This CDR3 comprises 15 residues.